This T cell receptor beta chain was sequenced for a study of shared clonotypes between healthy human individuals. Looking at the study overall: Contributing individuals were two females and a few males aged 18 to 49.

With V trimmed by 7 bases and J by 6 bases, 15 bases remained unmatched. Germline lookup yields CDR1 SGHNT and CDR2 YYREEE (reference sequence). CDR3 size: 16 residues. Measured with immunoSEQ multiplex PCR; TCRdb has only the in-frame clones, and not every one. The data show some 2,000,000 clones, over 85% seen once. All donors were Caucasian adults living in Nashville, Tennessee. As for this clone: What it recognizes is unknown.

General study points: Naive CD4 clonotypes overlapped across several donors at roughly 5%.

The chain has TRBV5-4 and TRBJ2-1; 8 bases fit TRBD2. Sequencing input: naive CD4+ T cells sorted from blood. As to subset: CD45RA+ positively selected. The receptor was derived from a man younger than 35 in good health. This CDR3 reads CASGLSGGGMFNEQFF. The CDR3 DNA is TGTGCCAGCGGTTTATCTGGCGGGGGGATGTTCAATGAGCAGTTCTTC.